This entry features one TCR beta chain sequence. Its antigen is currently unknown. The source of the sample is a study of cytomegalovirus exposure and HLA in healthy donors. Study-level background: Sequencing of about 179 million T cells in an earlier analysis found around 120 million unique TCR beta sequences. Points from the study as a whole: Earlier findings revealed that most TCR beta V segments proved productive either about 90% or about 30% of the time. Highly shared variants forming one cluster were likely a sequencing artifact.

The germline V and J ends were trimmed by 8 bases and 0 bases, with 8 bases remaining between them. The germline V gene has CDR1 SGHTA and CDR2 FQGTGA. This CDR3 region has 13 residues. All donors participated as healthy donors of bone marrow. PCR was performed using 60 Vbeta and 13 Jbeta primers. Some clones are missing from TCRdb's copy, which holds only in-frame ones; the method was immunoSEQ multiplex PCR. The data show around 97,000 clones, around 65% seen once. The specimen was PBMCs. This sequence was found in a woman aged 45-65 years in good health and CMV-seronegative. This rearrangement joins TRBV7-3 to TRBJ1-5; D gene ambiguous. The CDR3 coding sequence is TGTGCCAGCGCAGATAATAGCAATCAGCCCCAGCATTTT. This codes for CASADNSNQPQHF. The entire variable domain, with the rest obtained from reference TRBV7-3 and TRBJ1-5, is as follows: GAGVSQTPSNKVTEKGKYVELRCDPISGHTALYWYRQSLGQGPEFLIYFQGTGAADDSGLPNDRFFAVRPEGSVSTLKIQRTERGDSAVYLCASADNSNQPQHFGDGTRLSIL.